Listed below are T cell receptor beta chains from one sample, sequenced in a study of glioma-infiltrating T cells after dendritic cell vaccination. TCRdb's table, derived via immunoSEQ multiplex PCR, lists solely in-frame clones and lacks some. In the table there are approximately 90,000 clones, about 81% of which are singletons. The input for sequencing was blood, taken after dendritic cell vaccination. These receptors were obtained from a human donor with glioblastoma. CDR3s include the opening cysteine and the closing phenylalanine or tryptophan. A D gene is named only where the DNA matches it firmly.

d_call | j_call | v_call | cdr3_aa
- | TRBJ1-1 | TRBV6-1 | CASILWGAEAFF
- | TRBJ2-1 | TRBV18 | CASSPNRPSSYNEQFF
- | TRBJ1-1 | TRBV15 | CATSRDFSTSIEAFF
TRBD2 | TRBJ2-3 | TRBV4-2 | CASSQGGTSGGTDTQYF
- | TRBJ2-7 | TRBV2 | CASSDMTSYEQYF
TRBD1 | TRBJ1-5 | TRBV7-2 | CASSLIQGQPQHF
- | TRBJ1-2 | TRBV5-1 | CASSSLTPGGTNYGYTF
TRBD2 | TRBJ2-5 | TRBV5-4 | CASSMSLIGRGETQYF
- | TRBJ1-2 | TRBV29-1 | CSVEGLQGNYGYTF
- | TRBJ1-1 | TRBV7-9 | CASSPLAEAFF
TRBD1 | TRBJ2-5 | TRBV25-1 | CASSVQGAETQYF
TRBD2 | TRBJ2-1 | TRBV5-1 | CASSQTSGGLSYNEQFF
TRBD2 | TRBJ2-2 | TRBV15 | CATQAGLVNTGELFF
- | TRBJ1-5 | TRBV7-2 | CASSLGGLYSNQPQHF
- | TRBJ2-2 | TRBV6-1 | CASSDTGIKTGELFF
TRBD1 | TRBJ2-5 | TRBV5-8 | CASSLWGQGVGETQYF
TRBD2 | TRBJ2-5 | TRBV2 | CATTYRTSGRETQYF
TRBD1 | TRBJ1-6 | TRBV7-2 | CASSRQGLESPLHF
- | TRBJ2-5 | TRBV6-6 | CASYSGRETQYF
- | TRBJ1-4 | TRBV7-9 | CASSAPRTGFANEKLFF
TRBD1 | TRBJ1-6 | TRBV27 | CATREDRDNSPLHF
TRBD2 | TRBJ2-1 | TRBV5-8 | CASSWGTRAYNEQFF
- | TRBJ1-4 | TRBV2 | CASKRTTNEKLFF
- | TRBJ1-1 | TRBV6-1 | CASSQDSNEAFF
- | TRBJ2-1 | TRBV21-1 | CASSKQNSLATPSGRTSYNEQFF
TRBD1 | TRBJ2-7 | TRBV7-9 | CASSSGQVSSYEQYF
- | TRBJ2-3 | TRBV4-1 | CASSRTTLGGTDTQYF
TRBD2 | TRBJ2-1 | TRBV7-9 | CASTREGPNNEQFF
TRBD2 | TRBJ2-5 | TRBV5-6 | CASSRLAGKETQYF
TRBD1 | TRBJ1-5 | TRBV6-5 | CASRGQYNQPQHF
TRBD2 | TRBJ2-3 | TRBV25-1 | CASSDGLAGVTDTQYF
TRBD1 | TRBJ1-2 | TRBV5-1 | CASSFALKTGDRYTF
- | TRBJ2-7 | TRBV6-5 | CASRTGTLEQYF
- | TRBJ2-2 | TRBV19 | CASSLVHMNTGELFF
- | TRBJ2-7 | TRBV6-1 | CASSEWVKGQTYEQYF
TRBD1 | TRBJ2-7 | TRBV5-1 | CASTWGQGNEQYF
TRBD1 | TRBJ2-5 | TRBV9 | CASSVGINGQGYRETQYF
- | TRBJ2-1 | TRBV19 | CASSLRTVRTHPSINNEQFF
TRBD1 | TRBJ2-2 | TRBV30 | CAWMKTGTNTGELFF
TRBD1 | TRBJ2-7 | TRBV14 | CASSQAWDRSYEQYF